The source of this TCR beta chain is a study of T cell responses to AZD1222 COVID-19 vaccine. Study conclusions and caveats: Spike-specific TCRs gained breadth and depth after people received two AZD1222 doses. Seropositive at baseline were only a handful of AZD1222 recipients.

In the case of this clone: Its antigen is currently unknown.

The CDR3 extends over 15 amino acids. The ends were cut back, 0 bases at V and 2 bases at J, with 11 bases in the middle. Germline V lookup: CDR1 MGHRA, CDR2 YSYEKL. The protocol was immunoSEQ multiplex PCR, while the TCRdb copy is restricted to in-frame clones and leaves out a portion. Here the sample spans approximately 100,000 clones, about 90% being singletons. This clonotype was sampled from an adult in good health. The chain recombines TRBV4-1 with TRBJ2-7; perhaps TRBD2 as D (5 bases). Source: peripheral blood, taken on day 0 of AZD1222 vaccination. The CDR3 loop reads CASSQEWSGPYEQYF. The CDR3, as DNA: TGCGCCAGCAGCCAAGAATGGAGCGGTCCCTACGAGCAGTACTTC.